This T cell receptor beta chain is drawn from a study of graft-versus-host responses after intestinal transplantation. The germline V and J ends were trimmed by 4 bases and 9 bases, with 16 bases remaining between them. Looked up from germline, CDR1 is MGHRA and CDR2 is YSYEKL. The CDR3 runs to 14 residues. Findings of the study overall: Elevated graft-versus-host to host-versus-graft clonal ratios in allografts were recorded for patients with graft-donor T cell macrochimerism.

This clone was detected only once. As yet, its antigen is unknown. TCRdb's table, derived via immunoSEQ multiplex PCR, lists solely in-frame clones and lacks some. The table shows some 130,000 clones, with approximately 95% occurring only once. The TCR originated in a human donor who received an intestinal transplant. Sequences were derived from unstimulated CD4+ T cells sorted from spleen or lymph node cells, sampled before intestinal transplant. V and J are TRBV4-1 and TRBJ2-1; D possibly corresponds to TRBD2 (5 bases). Here the CDR3 reads CASSPLALDPEQFF. The CDR3 DNA reads as TGCGCCAGCAGCCCTCTAGCCCTAGATCCTGAGCAGTTCTTC.